This entry concerns a single TCR beta chain. The data originate from a study of blood T cell repertoires in COVID-19. The overall study: Acute-phase and convalescent COVID-19 samples originated in the United States, Italy and Spain. The analysed material was cDNA or gDNA that came from T cells, B-cell-depleted T cells, or PBMCs.

As processed by the authors: Reference gene primer amplification gave estimated nucleated cell counts. Profiled with immunoSEQ multiplex PCR; TCRdb holds only in-frame clones, not every one. V and J calls and clone size are as listed in that table; D and trimming were resolved from the DNA. The table has hundreds of thousands of clones, roughly 85% seen once. Self-reported history from a screening survey and questionnaire set each donor's cohort. Germline CDR1 and CDR2: SNHLY and FYNNEI. The CDR3 consists of 13 residues. Trimming removed 11 bases from V and 5 bases from J; junction bases left unmatched: 8.

The sequence came from a woman aged 45-65 years who had been exposed to COVID-19. The sequenced sample was PBMCs or T cells enriched from blood (not recorded which). This chain joins TRBV2 and TRBJ2-1; TRBD1 matches at 8 bases. The CDR3 loop reads CAVYRGEHNEQFF. CDR3 nucleotide sequence: TGTGCCGTATACAGGGGGGAGCACAATGAGCAGTTCTTC.